What follows describes a single TCR beta chain. Its antigen remains unidentified. In the same sample, other DNA sequences code for this CDR3. The data were taken from a study of CD8+ T cells in alopecia areata. In the study overall: It was 6 to 18 months of tofacitinib, and then there were 6 months off drug.

Study results and limitations: Lesional scalp displayed greater clonality than normal scalp, most notably in alopecia totalis/universalis. Resident alphabeta T-cell populations of normal skin are likewise subject to sequencing in scalp samples. Patients showed less clear TCR sequence sharing than mice, possibly partly because of HLA diversity.

The authors extracted RNA and reverse transcribed it into cDNA as the sequencing template. Sequenced by immunoSEQ multiplex PCR; TCRdb stores in-frame clones only, minus some. The sample has 45,000 to 70,000 clones, 95% to 97% seen once; the top ten hold around 25%. Trimming at V came to 0 bases and at J to 0 bases, leaving 3 bases not matched to a gene. Germline V gene lookup returns CDR1 LGHNA and CDR2 YNFKEQ. The CDR3 extends over 16 amino acids. The material was CD8+ T cells sorted from blood, obtained at week 0. The sequence derives from a human donor with alopecia areata. V usage is TRBV4-2 and J usage is TRBJ2-7, with 9 positions matching TRBD2. This CDR3 is CASSQESSGASYEQYF. Here the CDR3 DNA reads TGTGCCAGCAGCCAAGAGTCTAGCGGGGCCTCCTACGAGCAGTACTTC.